The sample holds a few counts of the clone carrying this T cell receptor (beta chain). Its antigen is undetermined. Cells were stimulated with CMV-infected fibroblast lysates at around 9.1 ug/mL. CD40L/CD69 double-negative CD45RO-high memory CD4+ T cells were collected. Donors had CD4+ T cell counts above 400 cells/uL and were CMV-seropositive. This was the immunoSEQ version 4 assay in survey mode. TCRdb keeps only in-frame clones here, not all; method: immunoSEQ multiplex PCR. The sample carries some 41,000 clones, approximately 84% recorded once. This record belongs to a study of persistence of HIV-infected CD4 T cells. Study-wide background: Donors were ART-treated; their CMV- and Gag-responding CD4+ T cells were isolated. Blood samples, up to roughly 200 mL, came from multiple time points, except two leukapheresis donors sampled once.

Regarding the study as a whole: Antigen-responding cells were enriched for degenerate expanded CDR3beta sequences.

This receptor was identified in an adult man with HIV who was CMV-seropositive. The sample in question was CD4+ T cells sorted from PBMCs after approximately 20-hour stimulation, obtained from a patient who received antiretroviral therapy.

CDR3 region: CASSGRGGIDTQYF. The CDR3, as DNA: TGCGCCAGCAGCGGTCGCGGGGGGATAGATACGCAGTATTTT. This chain joins TRBV5-1 and TRBJ2-3; TRBD2 matches at 8 bases. Germline-derived CDR1 and CDR2 are SGHRS and YFSETQ. The V and J ends lost 4 bases and 5 bases, in that order; junction bases with no gene match: 6. The CDR3 is 14 residues long.